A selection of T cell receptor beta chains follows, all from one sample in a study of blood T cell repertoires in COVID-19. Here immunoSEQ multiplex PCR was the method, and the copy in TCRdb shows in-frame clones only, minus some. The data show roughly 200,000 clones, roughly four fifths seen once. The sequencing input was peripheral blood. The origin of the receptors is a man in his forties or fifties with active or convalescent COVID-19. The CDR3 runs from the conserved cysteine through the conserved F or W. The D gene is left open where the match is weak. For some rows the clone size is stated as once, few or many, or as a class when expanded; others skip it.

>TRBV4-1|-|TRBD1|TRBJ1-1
TGCGCCAGCAGCCAAGGTCCAGGGGGGAGGACTGAAGCTTTCTTT
CASSQGPGGRTEAFF
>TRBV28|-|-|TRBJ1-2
TGTGCCAGCAGTTTAAGGGGCGGCTACACCTTC
CASSLRGGYTF
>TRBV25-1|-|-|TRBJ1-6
TGTGCCAGCTCCAGGACAGCGCAAAATTCACCCCTCCACTTT
CASSRTAQNSPLHF
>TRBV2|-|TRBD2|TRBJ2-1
TGTGCCAGCAGTGATGAGGTAGCGGGGGGGGACAAGTTCTTC
CASSDEVAGGDKFF
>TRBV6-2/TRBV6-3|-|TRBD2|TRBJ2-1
TGTGCCAGCAGCCACGGGGGGGCGTTTTTCTTC
CASSHGGAFFF
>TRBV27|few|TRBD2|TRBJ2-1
TGTGCCAGCAGTTTCTGGCTAGCGGGGAACAATGAGCAGTTCTTC
CASSFWLAGNNEQFF
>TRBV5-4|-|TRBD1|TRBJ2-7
TGTGCCAGCAGCTCCGGTGGGTTCCGGGACAGTTCCCACGAGCAGTACTTC
CASSSGGFRDSSHEQYF
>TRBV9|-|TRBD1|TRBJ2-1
TGTGCCAGCAGCGAGGACAGGGAGAAGGTGAATGAGCAGTTCTTC
CASSEDREKVNEQFF
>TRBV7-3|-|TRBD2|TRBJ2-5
TGTGCCAGCAGCCCGCAGCGGGGGGGCCGAGAGACCCAGTACTTC
CASSPQRGGRETQYF
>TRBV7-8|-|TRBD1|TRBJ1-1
TGTGCCAGCAGCTTACAACAGGGGCGCCACACTGAAGCTTTCTTT
CASSLQQGRHTEAFF
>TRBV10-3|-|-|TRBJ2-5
TGTGCCATCAGTGATGTGGCCCACGAGACCCAGTACTTC
CAISDVAHETQYF
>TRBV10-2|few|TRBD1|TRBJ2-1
TGCGCCAGCAGTGAGTCTGTAGGGACAGGGTGGAATGAGCAGTTCTTC
CASSESVGTGWNEQFF
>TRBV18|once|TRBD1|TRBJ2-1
TGTGCCAGCTCACCCTACTTAAGGGGGCTCCTAGGCGATGAGCAGTTCTTC
CASSPYLRGLLGDEQFF
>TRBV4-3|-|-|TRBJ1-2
TGCGCCAGCAGCCAAGAAAGGGCCCAGGGCAGCTATGGCTACACCTTC
CASSQERAQGSYGYTF
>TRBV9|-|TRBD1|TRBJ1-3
TGTGCCAGCAGCGTAGACAGGGGGCAAAACACCATATATTTT
CASSVDRGQNTIYF
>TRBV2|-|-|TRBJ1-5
TGTGCCAGCAGTCTTGACAGATATAGCAATCAGCCCCAGCATTTT
CASSLDRYSNQPQHF
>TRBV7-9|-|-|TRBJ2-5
TGTGCCAGCAGCCGTGTCCCGGCAGGGCGAGAGACCCAGTACTTC
CASSRVPAGRETQYF
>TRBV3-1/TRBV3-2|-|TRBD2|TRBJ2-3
TGTGCCAGCAGCCAACAGGGACTAGCGGGGGATACGCAGTATTTT
CASSQQGLAGDTQYF
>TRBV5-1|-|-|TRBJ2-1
TGCGCCAGCAGCTTGGGCGGGGAGTCCGTTAATGAGCAGTTCTTC
CASSLGGESVNEQFF
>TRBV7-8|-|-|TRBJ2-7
TGTGCCAGCAGCTTACCGGTCAGGGGGGCCGACGAGCAGTACTTC
CASSLPVRGADEQYF
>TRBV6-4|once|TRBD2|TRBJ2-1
TGTGCCAGCAGTGAGGTAGCGGGGGTTAACAATGAGCAGTTCTTC
CASSEVAGVNNEQFF
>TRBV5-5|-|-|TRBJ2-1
TGTGCCAGCAGCTTGGTTATGGGTGCCCTTGGAGATGAGCAGTTCTTC
CASSLVMGALGDEQFF
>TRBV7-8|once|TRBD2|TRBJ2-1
TGTGCCAGCAGCTTAGTACTAGCGGGGTCAAATGAGCAGTTCTTC
CASSLVLAGSNEQFF
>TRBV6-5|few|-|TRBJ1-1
TGTGCCAGCAGCGTCCGGGACACCAACACTGAAGCTTTCTTT
CASSVRDTNTEAFF
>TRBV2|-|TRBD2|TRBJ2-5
TGTGCCAGCACCCCCGGGACTAGCGGGGGAGAAACCCAGTACTTC
CASTPGTSGGETQYF
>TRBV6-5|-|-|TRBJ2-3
TGTGCCAGCAGTCAGGGTTTGGGAGATACGCAGTATTTT
CASSQGLGDTQYF
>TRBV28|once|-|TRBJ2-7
TGTGCCAGCACCCAGGGGCCCTACGAGCAGTACTTC
CASTQGPYEQYF
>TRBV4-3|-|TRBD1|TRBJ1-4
TGCGCCAGCAGCCCGGACAGGGGAGGGCGGAACGAAAAACTGTTTTTT
CASSPDRGGRNEKLFF
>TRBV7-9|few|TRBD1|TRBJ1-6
TGTGCCAGCAGATCCGGGACAGGGGCTTCACCCCTCCACTTT
CASRSGTGASPLHF
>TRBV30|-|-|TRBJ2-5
TGTGCCTGGACTACCTTAGGGGCCCTCCAAGAGACCCAGTACTTC
CAWTTLGALQETQYF
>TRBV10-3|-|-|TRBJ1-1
TGTGCCATCAGTGATCAGGGAGGATCCCTTGAAGCTTTCTTT
CAISDQGGSLEAFF
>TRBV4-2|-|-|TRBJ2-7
TGTGCCAGCAGCCTCGGACTGGTAACCTACGAGCAGTACTTC
CASSLGLVTYEQYF
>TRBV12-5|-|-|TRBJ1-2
TGTGCTAGTGGTTTGGTAGTGGGCAGGCCGGTCGGCTACACCTTC
CASGLVVGRPVGYTF
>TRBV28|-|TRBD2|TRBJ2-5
TGTGCCAGCCACTCCTACAGCGGGGGGGCCGGGGAGACCCAGTACTTC
CASHSYSGGAGETQYF
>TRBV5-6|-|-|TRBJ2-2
TGTGCCAGCAGCCTCGGTCCTAGCAACACCGGGGAGCTGTTTTTT
CASSLGPSNTGELFF
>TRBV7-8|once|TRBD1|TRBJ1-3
TGTGCCAGCAGCTTCAACGCCAGGACAGGGCTGGGAAACACCATATATTTT
CASSFNARTGLGNTIYF